This record concerns one T cell receptor beta chain sequence. This PCR relied on a set of 60 Vbeta primers and 13 Jbeta primers. Using immunoSEQ multiplex PCR, the repertoire was profiled, and TCRdb retains in-frame clones only, with some absent. The sample has under 200,000 clones; roughly 65% are singletons. These data originate in a study of cytomegalovirus exposure and HLA in healthy donors. Germline assignment: CDR1 SGHRS and CDR2 YFSETQ. V was clipped by 0 bases and J by 4 bases, with 7 bases between them. The CDR3 covers 14 residues. The chain has TRBV5-1 and TRBJ2-2, with D uncertain. Sample: PBMCs. This clonotype was obtained from a woman between 18 and 30 years old in good health and CMV-seropositive. The CDR3 DNA reads TGCGCCAGCAGCTTGGTTCCGTTCACCGGGGAGCTGTTTTTT. It codes for CASSLVPFTGELFF.